Each of the 17 T cell receptor beta chains below was sequenced from the same sample in a study of T cells in Graves' hyperthyroidism and ophthalmopathy. RNA transcripts gave rise to amplified TCR beta CDR3 regions. HTBI primers were the set used in a first-round RT-PCR of the TCR CDR3. TCRdb analysed the multiplex PCR reads with MiXCR anew, one entry per CDR3 protein. The data contain about 560,000 distinct CDR3 sequences, around 42% of them singletons. The source material was peripheral blood or thyroid tissue (not recorded which). All receptors come from a woman under 30 with Graves' hyperthyroidism.

A few counts support this clonotype. The rearrangement uses TRBV7-2 and TRBJ1-4; D is perhaps TRBD1 (5 bases). V was clipped by 7 bases and J by 8 bases, with 20 bases between them. The CDR3 covers 15 residues. Germline V gene lookup returns CDR1 SGHTA and CDR2 FQGNSA. In nucleotides, the CDR3 is TGTGCCAGCACCGACCCCGGGACGTCAGACGAAAAACTGTTTTTT. It is translated as CASTDPGTSDEKLFF.

The chain carries TRBV11-1 and TRBJ1-2; D unresolved. Trimming pared 4 bases from V and 6 bases from J, leaving 21 bases between. CDR3 size: 16 residues. The germline V gene has CDR1 SGHAT and CDR2 FQDESV (reference sequence). As DNA, the CDR3 is TGTGCCAGCAGCTATGCACGGACCCGCTACAAAGATGGCTACACCTTC. This sequence encodes CASSYARTRYKDGYTF.

As to this clonotype: A read error may produce the germline difference seen at one junction end. This chain links TRBV24-1 with TRBJ1-4, with D unclear. The CDR3 length is 15 residues. Looked up from germline, CDR1 is KGHDR and CDR2 is SFDVKD. DNA of the CDR3: TGTACCACCAGTGACGCTGACCGCCGTAATGAAAAACTGTTTTTT. This gives the protein CTTSDADRRNEKLFF.

The chain carries TRBV5-1 and TRBJ1-2; D gene uncertain. Germline V gene sequence: CDR1 SGHRS, CDR2 YFSETQ. V lost 1 base and J lost 8, with 12 bases in between. This CDR3 is built from 13 residues. The CDR3 here is CASSLTPAVGYTF. CDR3 nucleotide sequence: TGCGCCAGCAGCTTGACGCCTGCCGTGGGCTACACCTTC.

The genes are TRBV10-3 and TRBJ1-5; D ambiguous. V was pared by 8 bases and J by 2 bases, with 13 bases between. This CDR3 spans 14 amino acids. Germline V gives CDR1 ENHRY, CDR2 SYGVKD. The CDR3 nucleotides read TGTGCCATCCGAGGGCCCGGAGGCAATCAGCCCCAGCATTTT. It specifies CAIRGPGGNQPQHF.

The chain uses TRBV7-6 and TRBJ2-3; a weak D match, TRBD2 (6 bases). The germline V gene has CDR1 SGHVS and CDR2 FNYEAQ. The CDR3 sequence is 17 residues long. The V gene lost 5 bases and the J gene lost 1 base, with 19 bases spanning the gap. CDR3 DNA: TGTGCCAGCAGCCGCTTGTCGGGAGCTAGCGGCACAGATACGCAGTATTTT. Amino acid sequence: CASSRLSGASGTDTQYF.

The CDR3 is CASSELDSTQYF. CDR3 sequence (DNA): TGCGCCAGCAGTGAATTGGACAGCACCCAGTACTTC. The chain uses TRBV10-2 and TRBJ2-5; D might be TRBD1 (6 bases). V lost 3 bases to trimming and J lost 8 bases, with 10 bases between them. This CDR3 is 12 amino acids long. The germline V gene has CDR1 WSHSY and CDR2 SAAADI.

The chain couples TRBV7-9 to TRBJ2-2; 12 bases map to TRBD2. Germline trimming cut 11 bases from V and 2 bases from J; bases unmatched to any gene: 3. Germline values: CDR1 SEHNR, CDR2 FQNEAQ (reference sequence). The CDR3 covers 14 residues. The CDR3 reads CAGLAGINTGELFF. The CDR3 nucleotides are TGTGCCGGACTAGCGGGAATAAACACCGGGGAGCTGTTTTTT.

The rearrangement uses TRBV19 and TRBJ1-4, with TRBD1 identical over 7 bases. Germline V gene sequence: CDR1 LNHDA, CDR2 SQIVND (reference sequence). Trimming removed 9 bases from V and 7 bases from J; junction bases left unmatched: 14. This CDR3 spans 15 amino acids. The CDR3 sequence is CASSRTTGQSEKLFF. The CDR3 coding sequence is TGTGCCAGCAGCCGGACAACGGGACAGTCTGAAAAACTGTTTTTT.

Comment on this clonotype: At one end, the junction sequence differs from germline, possibly due to a read error. This chain joins TRBV20-1 and TRBJ1-3, with a tentative D call TRBD1 (5 bases). The CDR3 has 14 residues. Germline V gene data show CDR1 as DFQATT and CDR2 as SNEGSKA (reference sequence). This CDR3 is CSAGERGIGNTIYF. In DNA, the CDR3 is TGCAGTGCTGGAGAGAGGGGCATAGGAAACACCATATATTTT.

J is TRBJ1-6 and V is TRBV7-2, with 7 bases fitting TRBD1. The CDR3 has 12 amino acids. The J segment lost 13 bases and the V segment lost 0 bases, leaving 0 bases of the junction unmatched. Germline V CDR1 and CDR2: SGHTA, FQGNSA. CDR3 region: CASSLADRPLHF. CDR3 nucleotide sequence: TGTGCCAGCAGCTTAGCGGACAGGCCCCTCCACTTT.

This clonotype was detected ten times or more. This chain uses TRBV29-1 with TRBJ2-7, with a possible D match to TRBD1 (5 bases). Germline CDR1 and CDR2: SQVTM and ANQGSEA. The length of the CDR3 is 12 residues. V gave up 7 bases and J gave up 3 bases, with 13 bases separating them. The CDR3 coding sequence is TGCAGCGCCCTGGGGCAGAGCTACGAGCAGTACTTC. It yields the protein CSALGQSYEQYF.

This clonotype was counted many times. The chain has TRBV7-3 and TRBJ1-2; a possible D gene is TRBD1 (5 bases). Trimming cost V 3 bases and J 4 bases, with 9 bases left between them. Germline-derived CDR1 and CDR2 are SGHTA and FQGTGA. CDR3 size: 13 residues. CDR3 residues: CASSFRGGYGYTF. DNA of the CDR3: TGTGCCAGCAGCTTCCGGGGGGGCTATGGCTACACCTTC.

The chain joins TRBV24-1 to TRBJ2-6; D unclear. Trimming took 4 bases from V and 4 from J, leaving 7 bases between them. This CDR3 has 14 amino acids. In germline, CDR1 is KGHDR, CDR2 SFDVKD. CDR3 protein: CATSDATGANVLTF. The CDR3 DNA reads TGTGCCACCAGTGACGCGACAGGGGCCAACGTCCTGACTTTC.

This clonotype was counted many times. A read error may account for a junction end that differs from germline. The V gene is TRBV29-1, the J gene TRBJ1-5; no reliable D call. The CDR3 is 11 amino acids. Germline values: CDR1 SQVTM, CDR2 ANQGSEA. CDR3: CSVEDDIGEYF. The CDR3 DNA follows: TGCAGCGTTGAAGATGACATCGGGGAATATTTT.

The rearrangement uses TRBV20-1 and TRBJ2-6, with D possibly called TRBD1 or TRBD2 (5 bases each). Germline values: CDR1 DFQATT, CDR2 SNEGSKA (reference sequence). This CDR3 contains 20 residues. V lost 3 bases and J lost 3, with 27 bases in between. Here the CDR3 DNA reads TGCAGTGCTAGCCTCCAGGATTTACGACAGAGGAGGTTTGGGGCCAACGTCCTGACTTTC. This gives the protein CSASLQDLRQRRFGANVLTF.

The CDR3 region is CSVDDRARYGYTF. The CDR3 nucleotides read TGCAGCGTTGATGACAGGGCGAGATATGGCTACACCTTC. The V call is TRBV29-1, the J call TRBJ1-2; TRBD1 aligns across 7 bases. Per the germline V gene, CDR1 is SQVTM and CDR2 is ANQGSEA. With 3 bases clipped from V and 5 bases from J, the junction kept 6 bases outside the gene matches. The CDR3 consists of 13 residues. The full variable domain, completed using reference TRBV29-1 and TRBJ1-2, is SAVISQKPSRDICQRGTSLTIQCQVDSQVTMMFWYRQQPGQSLTLIATANQGSEATYESGFVIDKFPISRPNLTFSTLTVSNMSPEDSSIYLCSVDDRARYGYTFGSGTRLTVV.